The entry that follows covers one T cell receptor (beta chain) sequence. It lacks a known antigen. No base quality information exists; no much larger clone differs at one position. This record comes from a study of blood T cells in healthy people across ages (dated by TCRdb to between 2014 and 2017). Some background on the complete study: In model experiments, roughly one uniquely barcoded TCR beta cDNA molecule per two T cells was captured by template switching. To track age-related changes in TCR beta repertoire diversity, the study relied on deep sequencing normalized with unique cDNA molecular identifiers. The donors were divided into four age groups: young (average around 16 years), middle-aged (around 37), aged (approximately 62) and long-lived (approximately 74). To avoid experimental bias, donors of different ages were randomly spread across the sequencing lanes. For two donors (one aged 18 to 29 and one aged 80 or older), the study analyzed two additional independent replicas of 1 million unique cDNA reads from the same blood draw. The paper's findings and limits, for the study overall: The long-lived group showed more naive CD4+ T cells, fewer expanded clones and increased TCR diversity than the aged group, suggesting age selection. A strong correlation was found between observed TCR beta diversity and the percentage of naive T cells measured by flow cytometry. Estimates of total diversity based on one million sequenced T cells were considered lower bounds and underestimates. Bulk unsorted PBMC profiling prevented conclusive comparison of naive and antigen-experienced compartments. The CMV infection status of donors was not known, potentially confounding age-related changes in expanded clonotypes. Observed TCR beta diversity per million T cells fell roughly linearly with age, and a significant reduction was already apparent by age roughly 40.

The protocol used for the library was 5' RACE. Sequencing relied on an Illumina HiSeq 2500. A second roughly 6 to 12 cycle PCR used a sample-barcoded 5' primer and a J-beta primer mix. Each TCR beta cDNA molecule received a unique molecular identifier from a template-switch 5' adaptor carrying 12 random nucleotides. At least 2.5 million CDR3-containing paired-end reads were obtained from each sample. The Mint cDNA synthesis kit, primed by a TRBC-specific oligonucleotide, was used to synthesize first-strand cDNA from all RNA. All cDNA was treated with uracil-DNA glycosylase and then went through a first 18-cycle PCR with the universal primers M1SS and BC2_uni_R. Per the authors' processing: For normalization, 1 million high-quality reads were randomly selected from each sample, with every read carrying a distinct molecular identifier. Reads sharing molecular identifiers were discarded rather than binned into consensus sequences. CDR3 identification, clonotype clustering and error correction used MiTCR with a Q25 quality threshold and the strictest error-elimination algorithm. Lower-bound total TCR beta diversity was estimated with a nonparametric unseen species model using Euler transformation. In-frame beta chains were kept once TCRdb had trimmed the public reads at Q25 with fastp and called clones with MiXCR. Each entry is one CDR3 protein sequence, shown with its most common DNA and genes. The V and J calls shown here were made by TCRdb, not taken from the authors' results. Counted in this sample were around 400,000 distinct CDR3 sequences; over 45% of them appeared once. The ten largest clones represent under 65% of the sample.

According to the germline V gene, CDR1 reads SGDLS and CDR2 reads YYNGEE. Deletion took 0 bases off V and 11 bases off J, with a span of 20 bases between the germline ends. There are 15 amino acids in the CDR3, from cysteine to phenylalanine inclusive. Of all the DNA, just the CDR3 is kept, 45 bases in frame from base 1. Systemically healthy Caucasian individuals from Russia, some 36 in total and aged roughly 6 to 100 years, were included as donors. Each donor gave about 9.7 milliliters of peripheral blood, drawn into EDTA-treated Vacutainer tubes. Ficoll-Paque density-gradient centrifugation was used to isolate PBMCs, with at least 6 million obtained per sample. Trizol reagent was used to extract total RNA from the PBMCs, yielding at least 6 micrograms per sample. Naive CD45RAhigh/CD27high T cell percentages were measured by flow cytometry on a PBMC aliquot from every donor.

The sample taken for sequencing was blood. This clonotype originated in a man aged 60-69 years in good health. Recombination linked TRBV9 to TRBJ2-5; the D gene is perhaps TRBD2, on 6 matching bases. The DNA sequence is given as TGTGCCAGCAGCGTAGATGGAGGGGCCTACAATAAGCAGTACTTC. The translation is CASSVDGGAYNKQYF. Reference TRBV9 and TRBJ2-5 proteins supply the regions before and after the CDR3; the full variable domain is: DSGVTQTPKHLITATGQRVTLRCSPRSGDLSVYWYQQSLDQGLQFLIQYYNGEERAKGNILERFSAQQFPDLHSELNLSSLELGDSALYFCASSVDGGAYNKQYFGPGTRLLVL.